The 31 T cell receptor beta chains reported below all come from one sample, sequenced in a study of cytomegalovirus exposure and HLA in healthy donors. The PCR employed 60 Vbeta primers together with 13 Jbeta primers. Some clones are missing from TCRdb's copy, which holds only in-frame ones; the method was immunoSEQ multiplex PCR. The sample includes some 90,000 clones, roughly 85% of them seen just once. The sample was PBMCs. Receptor source: a female donor in good health and CMV-seronegative.

V usage is TRBV5-1 and J usage is TRBJ1-1; 9 nucleotides agree with TRBD1. Germline V lookup: CDR1 SGHRS, CDR2 YFSETQ. V lost 4 bases, J lost 1 base, and 8 bases stayed unmatched. This CDR3 has 16 amino acids. The CDR3 reads CASSTTGGLGNTEAFF. DNA of the CDR3: TGCGCCAGCAGCACGACAGGGGGATTGGGGAACACTGAAGCTTTCTTT.

V is TRBV30 and J is TRBJ2-1; perhaps TRBD2 as D (6 bases). CDR1 GTSNPN and CDR2 SVGIG come from the germline V gene (reference sequence). The ends were cut back, 2 bases at V and 13 bases at J, with 15 bases in the middle. CDR3 length equals 12 residues. The CDR3 sequence: CAWSSPGVVQFF. The CDR3, as DNA: TGTGCCTGGAGTTCGCCGGGGGTCGTACAGTTCTTC. The full variable domain, in which reference TRBV30 and TRBJ2-1 provide the parts outside the CDR3, is SQTIHQWPATLVQPVGSPLSLECTVEGTSNPNLYWYRQAAGRGLQLLFYSVGIGQISSEVPQNLSASRPQDRQFILSSKKLLLSDSGFYLCAWSSPGVVQFFGPGTRLTVL.

The count of this clone is one. The rearrangement links TRBV27 to TRBJ2-2; 7 bases match TRBD1. The CDR3 has 15 residues. Germline lookup yields CDR1 MNHEY and CDR2 SMNVEV (reference sequence). V shed 11 bases, J shed 7 bases, and the junction held 16 bases outside the gene matches. The CDR3 region has the DNA TGTGCCCCAACTCCCCCCGACAGGGAAGACGGGGAGCTGTTTTTT. Amino acids: CAPTPPDREDGELFF.

The chain joins TRBV27 to TRBJ1-2, with 8 bases that match TRBD1. The J segment lost 7 bases and the V segment lost 3 bases, leaving 1 base of the junction unmatched. This CDR3 has 12 residues. CDR1 and CDR2 (germline): MNHEY, SMNVEV (reference sequence). CDR3 coding DNA: TGTGCCAGCAGTTTCAGGGGGCCTGGCTACACCTTC. Its translation is CASSFRGPGYTF.

This chain connects TRBV5-1 to TRBJ2-1; no reliable D call. Germline V gene data show CDR1 as SGHRS and CDR2 as YFSETQ. The CDR3 is 12 amino acids. V lost 4 bases, J lost 6 bases, and 8 bases lay in between. CDR3: CASSLTGNEQFF. CDR3 nucleotide sequence: TGCGCCAGCAGCCTGACTGGCAATGAGCAGTTCTTC.

V is TRBV29-1 and J is TRBJ1-4, with TRBD1 identical over 9 bases. Looked up from germline, CDR1 is SQVTM and CDR2 is ANQGSEA. The CDR3 spans 12 residues. V shed 6 bases, J shed 8 bases, and the junction held 4 bases outside the gene matches. DNA for the CDR3: TGCAGCGTCGGACAGGGGCGAGAAAAACTGTTTTTT. Amino acids: CSVGQGREKLFF.

The CDR3: CASRPTGGSYEQYF. Written as DNA, the CDR3 is TGTGCCAGCAGGCCGACAGGGGGCTCCTACGAGCAGTACTTC. V is TRBV28 and J is TRBJ2-7; TRBD1 matches 9 bases. V trimming: 6 bases; J trimming: 0 bases; junction bases outside the gene matches: 3. This CDR3 comprises 14 residues. Germline V lookup: CDR1 MDHEN, CDR2 SYDVKM.

The chain combines TRBV7-2 with TRBJ1-2; perhaps TRBD1 as D (6 bases). V gave up 3 bases and J gave up 4 bases, with 18 bases separating them. Germline loops: CDR1 SGHTA, CDR2 FQGNSA. The CDR3 is 16 amino acids. The CDR3 DNA sequence: TGTGCCAGCAGCTTTTCACCAGGGACAAGACCCTATGGCTACACCTTC. Translating it yields CASSFSPGTRPYGYTF.

The J gene is TRBJ2-3, the V gene TRBV7-2; no firm D call. The germline V and J ends were trimmed by 5 bases and 6 bases, with 12 bases remaining between them. Per germline, CDR1 SGHTA and CDR2 FQGNSA. The CDR3 has 13 amino acids. CDR3 DNA: TGTGCCAGCAGCCCCCGTAGCTTGGATACGCAGTATTTT. This sequence encodes CASSPRSLDTQYF.

The J gene is TRBJ2-1, the V gene TRBV7-8, with TRBD2 matching over 14 bases. V shed 0 bases, J shed 1 base, and the junction held 5 bases outside the gene matches. The CDR3 spans 19 residues. Germline CDR1 is SGHVS and CDR2 is FQNEAQ. The CDR3 reads CASSLANGLAGGSYNEQFF. CDR3 nucleotide sequence: TGTGCCAGCAGCTTAGCCAATGGACTAGCGGGGGGATCCTACAATGAGCAGTTCTTC.

This chain uses TRBV2 with TRBJ1-5, with no clear D. CDR3 length equals 14 residues. Trimming shortened V by 1 base and J by 4 bases, and 8 bases separated the two germline ends. Per the germline V gene, CDR1 is SNHLY and CDR2 is FYNNEI. CDR3 nucleotides: TGTGCCAGCAGTGAAGAGGTCAGGAATCAGCCCCAGCATTTT. Translated: CASSEEVRNQPQHF.

This clone was counted a few times. The chain combines TRBV6-5 with TRBJ1-2; TRBD1 matches at 8 bases. Germline V CDR1 and CDR2: MNHEY, SVGAGI. The J segment lost 6 bases and the V segment lost 4 bases, leaving 4 bases of the junction unmatched. This CDR3 has 13 residues. CDR3 loop: CASSWTGKDGYTF. The CDR3 DNA reads TGTGCCAGCAGTTGGACAGGGAAGGATGGCTACACCTTC.

The J gene is TRBJ2-5, the V gene TRBV6-5; a weak D match, TRBD1 (5 bases). The CDR3 has 13 amino acids. Germline CDR1 and CDR2: MNHEY and SVGAGI. V was pared by 2 bases and J by 3 bases, with 7 bases between. DNA for the CDR3: TGTGCCAGCAGTTACGACAGCGAAGAGACCCAGTACTTC. It specifies CASSYDSEETQYF.

The rearrangement joins TRBV30 to TRBJ1-2; D not certain. Looked up from germline, CDR1 is GTSNPN and CDR2 is SVGIG (reference sequence). Trimming took 3 bases from V and 3 from J, leaving 14 bases between them. The CDR3 consists of 14 residues. CDR3 in DNA: TGTGCCTGGAGGAACCCGGGATCTGACTATGGCTACACCTTC. Residues: CAWRNPGSDYGYTF.

The V gene is TRBV6-5, the J gene TRBJ2-7, with TRBD2 matching 7 bases. The CDR3 is 15 residues long. Trimming cost V 5 bases and J 0 bases; bases outside gene matches: 7. From germline, CDR1 is MNHEY and CDR2 SVGAGI. CDR3 amino acids: CASSNFGRSSYEQYF. CDR3 DNA sequence: TGTGCCAGCAGTAACTTCGGGAGGAGCTCCTACGAGCAGTACTTC.

The chain uses TRBV9 and TRBJ1-1; D gene ambiguous. The length of the CDR3 is 16 residues. Looked up from germline, CDR1 is SGDLS and CDR2 is YYNGEE. Trimming shortened V by 4 bases and J by 5 bases, and 21 bases separated the two germline ends. CDR3 coding DNA: TGTGCCAGCAGCTCGAGGAGAGGGCGACGGGAGACTGAAGCTTTCTTT. Translating gives CASSSRRGRRETEAFF.

The V gene is TRBV28, the J gene TRBJ1-2; D is unresolved. This CDR3 is 11 amino acids long. From germline, CDR1 is MDHEN and CDR2 SYDVKM. The V gene lost 3 bases and the J gene lost 7 bases, with 6 bases spanning the gap. CDR3 in amino acids: CASSFYGGYTF. Written as DNA, the CDR3 is TGTGCCAGCAGTTTCTATGGTGGCTACACCTTC.

This clone came up a few times. The genes are TRBV27 and TRBJ1-5, with a tentative D call TRBD1 (6 bases). The germline V gene encodes CDR1 MNHEY and CDR2 SMNVEV (reference sequence). Trimming left V 5 bases short and J 3 bases short, with 23 bases between. This CDR3 comprises 18 residues. Written as DNA, the CDR3 is TGTGCCAGCAGTCCACCCATCCCATTAGACAGGCCCAATCAGCCCCAGCATTTT. Translated, it gives CASSPPIPLDRPNQPQHF.

Only a few counts were recorded for this clone. This sequence joins TRBV19 and TRBJ2-3; 12 bases are shared with TRBD2. Germline assignment: CDR1 LNHDA and CDR2 SQIVND (reference sequence). V trimming: 3 bases; J trimming: 6 bases; junction bases outside the gene matches: 4. This CDR3 is built from 15 residues. The chain's CDR3 is CASSMTSGGFDTQYF. In DNA, the CDR3 is TGTGCCAGTAGTATGACTAGCGGGGGATTCGATACGCAGTATTTT. Full variable domain (remainder filled in from reference TRBV19 and TRBJ2-3): DGGITQSPKYLFRKEGQNVTLSCEQNLNHDAMYWYRQDPGQGLRLIYYSQIVNDFQKGDIAEGYSVSREKKESFPLTVTSAQKNPTAFYLCASSMTSGGFDTQYFGPGTRLTVL.

The chain uses TRBV6-6 and TRBJ2-1; weak D call: TRBD1 (5 bases). V was shortened by 8 bases and J by 2 bases, with 10 bases between the two germline ends. Germline CDR1 and CDR2: MNHNY and SVGAGI (reference sequence). The CDR3 totals 13 residues. The DNA for the CDR3 is TGTGCCAGCTCTGGGGCTACCTACAATGAGCAGTTCTTC. Translated: CASSGATYNEQFF.

This clone was counted between two and nine times. This chain links TRBV6-5 with TRBJ2-7; 8 nucleotides line up with TRBD1. The germline gives CDR1 MNHEY, CDR2 SVGAGI. With V trimmed by 0 bases and J by 4 bases, 5 bases remained unmatched. The CDR3 spans 15 residues. In nucleotides, the CDR3 is TGTGCCAGCAGTTACTCCGGGACAGGACGGTACGAGCAGTACTTC. Translation: CASSYSGTGRYEQYF.

This chain joins TRBV4-1 and TRBJ1-5; TRBD1 might be the D (5 bases). The CDR3 spans 16 residues. Trimming removed 1 base from V and 0 bases from J, with 10 bases in between. The germline CDR1 and CDR2 sequences are MGHRA and YSYEKL. CDR3 protein: CASSQVRQGSNQPQHF. Written as DNA, the CDR3 is TGCGCCAGCAGCCAAGTTAGGCAGGGTAGCAATCAGCCCCAGCATTTT.

In its sample, this clone was seen once. Mismatch with germline at one junction end may stem from a read error. The chain joins TRBV7-9 to TRBJ2-1, with D perhaps matching TRBD1 (6 bases). The germline V gene has CDR1 SEHNR and CDR2 FQNEAQ (reference sequence). The CDR3 is 15 residues long. This CDR3 is CSSSYRVAPYNEQFF. CDR3 DNA: TGTTCCAGCAGCTACAGGGTGGCCCCCTACAATGAGCAGTTCTTC.

V and J are TRBV6-6 and TRBJ2-5; no definite D call. The V gene's germline CDR1 is MNHNY and CDR2 SVGAGI (reference sequence). The V end was cut by 4 bases, the J end by 7 bases, with 19 bases between. CDR3 length equals 15 residues. CDR3 sequence: CASSFPLGQEATQYF. The CDR3 DNA reads as TGTGCCAGCAGTTTTCCCCTTGGGCAGGAAGCGACCCAGTACTTC.

V usage is TRBV10-3 and J usage is TRBJ1-2; unclear D gene. V was cut by 8 bases and J by 1 base, with 11 bases left in between. This CDR3 has 13 residues. The V gene's germline CDR1 is ENHRY and CDR2 SYGVKD. The CDR3: CAIGPGGNYGYTF. The CDR3 DNA is TGTGCCATCGGTCCGGGAGGTAACTATGGCTACACCTTC.

The rearrangement uses TRBV6-5 and TRBJ2-1; a possible D gene is TRBD1 (6 bases). CDR1 and CDR2 (germline): MNHEY, SVGAGI. Between the trimmed V and J ends, which lost 0 bases and 8 bases, there was a span of 14 bases. This CDR3 comprises 15 residues. The CDR3 is CASSYSPRGVDEQFF. The CDR3 DNA follows: TGTGCCAGCAGTTACTCGCCCAGGGGAGTAGATGAGCAGTTCTTC.

This clone was seen a few times. J is TRBJ1-4 and V is TRBV28; possible D gene TRBD1, 5 bases. Per germline, CDR1 MDHEN and CDR2 SYDVKM. The V end lost 3 bases, the J end lost 7 bases, and 12 bases lay between the germline ends. There are 14 residues in the CDR3. CDR3 sequence: CASSFGGGGEKLFF. CDR3 bases: TGTGCCAGCAGTTTCGGGGGGGGTGGTGAAAAACTGTTTTTT.

The CDR3 loop reads CASSSGLYGYTF. In DNA form, the CDR3 reads TGTGCCAGCAGTTCAGGGCTCTATGGCTACACCTTC. The V call is TRBV6-5, the J call TRBJ1-2; TRBD1 might be the D (5 bases). V was cut by 4 bases and J by 4 bases, with 7 bases left in between. This CDR3 has 12 amino acids. Germline CDR1 is MNHEY and CDR2 is SVGAGI.

The genes are TRBV5-6 and TRBJ1-6, with 8 bases fitting TRBD1. V shed 2 bases, J shed 0 bases, and the junction held 7 bases outside the gene matches. Germline CDR1 reads SGHDT; CDR2 reads YYEEEE. The CDR3 runs to 18 residues. In DNA, the CDR3 is TGTGCCAGCAGCTTTGGACAGGGCCTCAGCTCCTATAATTCACCCCTCCACTTT. Translating it yields CASSFGQGLSSYNSPLHF.

This rearrangement joins TRBV7-9 to TRBJ1-4, with a possible D match to TRBD1 (5 bases). The CDR3 extends over 14 amino acids. Germline V gene sequence: CDR1 SEHNR, CDR2 FQNEAQ (reference sequence). V lost 6 bases and J lost 6, with 14 bases in between. The CDR3 nucleotides read TGTGCCAGCAGTCAAGGGGTGGGCGATGAAAAACTGTTTTTT. Its protein product is CASSQGVGDEKLFF.

This clone was detected ten times or more. The rearrangement links TRBV6-1 to TRBJ2-7, with a possible D match to TRBD2 (7 bases). This CDR3 has 17 amino acids. Trimming took off 2 bases at V and 0 bases at J, with 17 bases between the two ends. Germline V CDR1 and CDR2: MNHNS, SASEGT. The CDR3 DNA follows: TGTGCCAGCAGTGAACCGTTGGGGGCTAGCGGCTCCTACGAGCAGTACTTC. Protein: CASSEPLGASGSYEQYF.